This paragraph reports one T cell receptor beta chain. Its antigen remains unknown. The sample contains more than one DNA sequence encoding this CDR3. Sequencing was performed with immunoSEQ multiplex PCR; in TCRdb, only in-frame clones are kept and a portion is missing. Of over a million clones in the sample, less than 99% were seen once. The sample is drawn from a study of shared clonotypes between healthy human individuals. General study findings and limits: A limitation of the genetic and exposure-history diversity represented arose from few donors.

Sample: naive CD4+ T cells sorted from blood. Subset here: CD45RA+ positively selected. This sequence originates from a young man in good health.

The CDR3 is CASSPPGLQPQHF. CDR3 nucleotides: TGTGCCAGCTCACCACCGGGGTTACAGCCCCAGCATTTT. The chain is built from TRBV18 and TRBJ1-5; D is uncertain. The length of the CDR3 is 13 residues. Trimming took 0 bases from V and 7 from J, leaving 7 bases between them. Germline CDR1 and CDR2: KGHSH and LQKENI.